These 30 T cell receptor beta chains were all obtained from the same sample, sequenced in a study of blood T cell repertoires in COVID-19. Sequencing used immunoSEQ multiplex PCR; TCRdb keeps in-frame clones, though not all of them. The data hold 200,000 to 250,000 clones, with 88% observed a single time. The sequenced sample consisted of PBMCs or T cells enriched from blood (not recorded which). The source is a woman in her twenties or thirties who had recovered from COVID-19.

The chain recombines TRBV6-5 with TRBJ1-2; TRBD1 matches 8 bases. V lost 6 bases, J lost 2 bases, and 5 bases stayed unmatched. The CDR3 has 14 amino acids. Germline CDR1 reads MNHEY; CDR2 reads SVGAGI. The CDR3 region has the DNA TGTGCCAGCAGGAGTCAGGGGGCAAACTATGGCTACACCTTC. Amino acids: CASRSQGANYGYTF.

V usage is TRBV5-4 and J usage is TRBJ1-2; 8 nucleotides line up with TRBD1. J lost 3 bases, V lost 1 base, and 11 bases had no gene match. The CDR3 consists of 17 residues. CDR1 and CDR2 from the germline V gene are SGHNT and YYREEE (reference sequence). This CDR3 reads CASSLTGTGRAHYGYTF. CDR3 nucleotide sequence: TGTGCCAGCAGCTTGACCGGGACAGGCCGAGCCCACTATGGCTACACCTTC.

The chain combines TRBV2 with TRBJ1-2; D is perhaps TRBD1 (5 bases). The germline V gene has CDR1 SNHLY and CDR2 FYNNEI. The CDR3 length is 16 residues. V dropped 6 bases and J dropped 4 bases, with 21 bases sitting between them. CDR3 bases: TGTGCCAGCAGGGACATTATCGCCCAGGGTATCTATGGCTACACCTTC. Translation: CASRDIIAQGIYGYTF.

The rearrangement links TRBV5-1 to TRBJ1-1; D is unresolved. V lost 0 bases to trimming and J lost 2 bases, with 8 bases between them. The CDR3 sequence is 14 residues long. Germline CDR1 is SGHRS and CDR2 is YFSETQ. The CDR3 DNA sequence: TGCGCCAGCAGCTTGGTGGCGGGCAACACTGAAGCTTTCTTT. Amino acid sequence: CASSLVAGNTEAFF.

The CDR3 DNA reads TGTGCCAGCAGCCCTACAGGGAGAGAGACCCAGTACTTC. It is translated as CASSPTGRETQYF. The chain recombines TRBV14 with TRBJ2-5, with TRBD1 as a possible D gene (6 bases). The germline gives CDR1 SGHDN, CDR2 FVKESK. There are 13 residues in the CDR3. The ends were cut back, 4 bases at V and 4 bases at J, with 10 bases in the middle. Together with reference TRBV14 and TRBJ2-5, the CDR3 gives the full variable domain: EAGVTQFPSHSVIEKGQTVTLRCDPISGHDNLYWYRRVMGKEIKFLLHFVKESKQDESGMPNNRFLAERTGGTYSTLKVQPAELEDSGVYFCASSPTGRETQYFGPGTRLLVL.

The chain couples TRBV12-3 or TRBV12-4 to TRBJ2-5; no reliable D call. The CDR3 contains 12 residues. V was clipped by 6 bases and J by 7 bases, with 12 bases between them. CDR3 sequence reads: CASSPTEVTQYF. CDR3 nucleotides: TGTGCCAGCAGCCCTACCGAGGTGACCCAGTACTTC.

The genes are TRBV12-3 or TRBV12-4 and TRBJ1-1; 7 bases are a match to TRBD1. This CDR3 is 13 amino acids long. The junction had 5 bases not matched to a gene; V was cut back by 6 bases and J by 4 bases. The CDR3: CASSSTGITEAFF. The DNA of the CDR3 is TGTGCCAGCAGCTCGACAGGGATCACTGAAGCTTTCTTT.

The J gene is TRBJ2-7, the V gene TRBV5-5; TRBD1 agrees at 10 bases. CDR1 is SGHKS, CDR2 YYEKEE, per germline (reference sequence). The CDR3 has 14 amino acids. V dropped 4 bases and J dropped 6; count of bases not matched to a gene: 7. The CDR3 nucleotides read TGTGCCAGCAGCGGCCGGGACAGGGGTGGCGAGCAGTACTTC. Translating gives CASSGRDRGGEQYF.

The rearrangement uses TRBV2 and TRBJ2-7; D is unresolved. The CDR3 totals 15 residues. V dropped 0 bases and J dropped 5 bases, with 14 bases sitting between them. Germline assignment: CDR1 SNHLY and CDR2 FYNNEI. The chain's CDR3 is CASSEARSDLHEQYF. CDR3 DNA: TGTGCCAGCAGTGAAGCCAGGTCAGATCTCCACGAGCAGTACTTC.

J is TRBJ2-1 and V is TRBV4-2; D is undetermined. The V end lost 0 bases, the J end lost 7 bases, and 4 bases lay between the germline ends. This CDR3 is built from 12 residues. Germline CDR1 is LGHNA and CDR2 is YNFKEQ. CDR3 nucleotides: TGTGCCAGCAGCCAAGATCGGAATGAGCAGTTCTTC. Protein sequence: CASSQDRNEQFF.

V gene TRBV10-3 combines with J gene TRBJ2-7; 7 nucleotides line up with TRBD1. The germline CDR1 and CDR2 sequences are ENHRY and SYGVKD. V lost 6 bases to trimming and J lost 6 bases; unmatched junction nucleotides: 5. The CDR3 covers 12 residues. The CDR3 here is CAIRGQEPEQYF. As DNA, the CDR3 is TGTGCCATCAGAGGACAGGAACCCGAGCAGTACTTC.

This sequence joins TRBV7-2 and TRBJ1-5; D is unresolved. The CDR3 covers 17 residues. V shed 2 bases and J shed 1 base, with 15 bases lying between them. CDR1 and CDR2 (germline): SGHTA, FQGNSA. CDR3: CASSLIGSRVSNQPQHF. For the CDR3, the DNA is TGTGCCAGCAGCTTAATCGGTTCACGGGTGAGCAATCAGCCCCAGCATTTT.

The chain combines TRBV4-3 with TRBJ2-5; a possible D gene is TRBD2 (6 bases). This CDR3 has 18 residues. V lost 2 bases, J lost 5 bases, and 24 bases lay in between. Germline CDR1 and CDR2: LGHNA and YSLEER. CDR3 region: CASSQSVRTTRAGETQYF. In DNA form, the CDR3 reads TGCGCCAGCAGCCAAAGCGTCAGGACAACCCGGGCGGGGGAGACCCAGTACTTC.

CDR3 sequence: CASSAKPGQENTEAFF. CDR3 coding DNA: TGTGCCAGCAGCGCTAAACCGGGACAAGAAAACACTGAAGCTTTCTTT. The chain joins TRBV5-5 to TRBJ1-1, with D tentatively TRBD1 (6 bases). Trimming left V 4 bases short and J 2 bases short, with 18 bases between. This CDR3 is built from 16 residues. CDR1 SGHKS and CDR2 YYEKEE come from the germline V gene (reference sequence).

The CDR3, as DNA: TGCAGCGTTGGACCGCCCGAGGGCTACGAGCAGTACTTC. Residues: CSVGPPEGYEQYF. The genes are TRBV29-1 and TRBJ2-7, with D perhaps matching TRBD2 (5 bases). The CDR3 length is 13 residues. Germline V lookup: CDR1 SQVTM, CDR2 ANQGSEA. Trimming took off 4 bases at V and 3 bases at J, with 13 bases between the two ends.

CDR3 DNA: TGTGCCAGCTCACCACAACAGGGCTCTGGAAACACCATATATTTT. Protein sequence: CASSPQQGSGNTIYF. V usage is TRBV18 and J usage is TRBJ1-3; perhaps TRBD1 as D (6 bases). Trimming took off 1 base at V and 0 bases at J, with 7 bases between the two ends. CDR3 length: 15 amino acids. Germline lookup yields CDR1 KGHSH and CDR2 LQKENI.

The genes are TRBV6-5 and TRBJ2-2; 9 bases are shared with TRBD1. CDR1 is MNHEY and CDR2 is SVGAGI in the germline V gene. CDR3 length: 15 amino acids. Trimming took 5 bases from V and 10 from J; bases not matched to a gene: 11. CDR3 protein: CASSQDRGLQEELFF. CDR3 DNA sequence: TGTGCCAGCAGTCAGGACAGGGGCCTTCAGGAGGAGCTGTTTTTT.

Points on this clone: Other DNA variants within this sample encode the same CDR3. The rearrangement links TRBV19 to TRBJ1-5; 8 nucleotides line up with TRBD1. Germline-derived CDR1 and CDR2 are LNHDA and SQIVND (reference sequence). The V segment lost 3 bases and the J segment 0 bases; nucleotides outside the gene matches: 7. The CDR3 consists of 17 residues. CDR3 region: CASSIPTGALSNQPQHF. The CDR3 DNA follows: TGTGCCAGTAGTATCCCGACAGGGGCCCTTAGCAATCAGCCCCAGCATTTT.

This clone was seen just once. The chain uses TRBV21-1 and TRBJ1-1. TRBV21-1 is an annotated pseudogene. CDR3 length equals 13 residues. CDR3 in DNA: TGTGCCAGCAGCAAAGTCCGGAACACTGAAGCTTTCTTT. This gives the protein CASSKVRNTEAFF.

The chain links TRBV18 to TRBJ2-3, with 8 bases identical to TRBD1. The CDR3 consists of 13 residues. Per germline, CDR1 KGHSH and CDR2 LQKENI. V was pared by 6 bases and J by 2 bases, with 1 base of the junction left unmatched. The CDR3 is CASSDRDTDTQYF. Here the CDR3 DNA reads TGTGCCAGCTCGGACAGGGACACAGATACGCAGTATTTT. Complete variable domain (other parts from reference TRBV18 and TRBJ2-3): NAGVMQNPRHLVRRRGQEARLRCSPMKGHSHVYWYRQLPEEGLKFMVYLQKENIIDESGMPKERFSAEFPKEGPSILRIQQVVRGDSAAYFCASSDRDTDTQYFGPGTRLTVL.

The chain combines TRBV5-1 with TRBJ2-1, with 13 bases lining up with TRBD2. Looked up from germline, CDR1 is SGHRS and CDR2 is YFSETQ. The V gene end was trimmed by 6 bases and the J gene end by 8 bases; junction bases not matched to a gene: 11. This CDR3 spans 16 amino acids. CDR3 sequence: CASTFSLAGGLDEQFF. CDR3 in DNA: TGCGCCAGCACCTTTTCACTAGCGGGGGGGCTCGATGAGCAGTTCTTC.

The chain links TRBV6-5 to TRBJ2-5, with 8 bases identical to TRBD1. The CDR3 is 14 residues long. After removal of 0 bases from V and 7 bases from J, the junction contained 4 bases not matched to a gene. In germline, CDR1 is MNHEY, CDR2 SVGAGI. The CDR3, as DNA: TGTGCCAGCAGTTACTCGAAACAGGGGGGGACCCAGTACTTC. Translation gives CASSYSKQGGTQYF.

The rearrangement links TRBV9 to TRBJ1-1; D gene ambiguous. Germline lookup yields CDR1 SGDLS and CDR2 YYNGEE. The germline V and J ends were trimmed by 0 bases and 4 bases, with 13 bases remaining between them. The CDR3 is 15 amino acids. CDR3: CASSVDGRPGTEAFF. CDR3 DNA sequence: TGTGCCAGCAGCGTAGATGGGAGGCCGGGCACTGAAGCTTTCTTT. Together with reference TRBV9 and TRBJ1-1, the CDR3 gives the full variable domain: DSGVTQTPKHLITATGQRVTLRCSPRSGDLSVYWYQQSLDQGLQFLIQYYNGEERAKGNILERFSAQQFPDLHSELNLSSLELGDSALYFCASSVDGRPGTEAFFGQGTRLTVV.

This chain uses TRBV2 with TRBJ2-3, with 8 bases aligning to TRBD1. The CDR3 has 18 residues. J was trimmed by 6 bases and V by 8 bases; bases with no gene match: 22. Germline V gene sequence: CDR1 SNHLY, CDR2 FYNNEI. The DNA of the CDR3 is TGTGCCAGCGACCCCCCGGACAGGGTCTTCCCCCACAGTGATACGCAGTATTTT. Its protein product is CASDPPDRVFPHSDTQYF.

This clone was recorded a few times. This chain joins TRBV4-3 and TRBJ1-5; 8 bases line up with TRBD1. This CDR3 comprises 16 residues. Trimming removed 4 bases from V and 1 base from J; junction bases left unmatched: 6. Germline assignment: CDR1 LGHNA and CDR2 YSLEER. CDR3 nucleotides: TGCGCCAGCAGCCCCCGGACAGGGATGAGCAATCAGCCCCAGCATTTT. This translates into CASSPRTGMSNQPQHF.

This chain connects TRBV6-5 to TRBJ1-3; the D gene is possibly TRBD1 (6 bases). The CDR3 has 15 amino acids. Germline V CDR1 and CDR2: MNHEY, SVGAGI. Trimming shortened V by 5 bases and J by 4 bases, and 15 bases separated the two germline ends. This CDR3 is CASSPLGGVGNTIYF. Here the CDR3 DNA reads TGTGCCAGCAGTCCCTTAGGGGGGGTAGGAAACACCATATATTTT.

The chain recombines TRBV7-3 with TRBJ1-1, with D maybe TRBD1 (6 bases). V shed 5 bases and J shed 5 bases, with 27 bases lying between them. Germline V CDR1 and CDR2: SGHTA, FQGTGA. The CDR3 is 18 amino acids. In nucleotides, the CDR3 is TGTGCCAGCAGCCCTCTGACAGGTCTCCCTGGGAGGGATACTGAAGCTTTCTTT. As protein: CASSPLTGLPGRDTEAFF.

The chain carries TRBV9 and TRBJ1-1; D perhaps matches TRBD1 (6 bases). The CDR3 extends over 14 amino acids. Germline CDR1 reads SGDLS; CDR2 reads YYNGEE. The germline V and J ends were trimmed by 4 bases and 4 bases, with 14 bases remaining between them. CDR3 in amino acids: CASSTSQGITEAFF. CDR3 DNA: TGTGCCAGCAGCACTTCACAGGGAATCACTGAAGCTTTCTTT.

This clone was detected only once. The genes are TRBV25-1 and TRBJ1-4, with 9 bases aligning to TRBD1. Germline CDR1 is MGHDK and CDR2 is SYGVNS. The trim removed 6 bases at V and 8 bases at J, leaving 7 bases unmatched. This CDR3 is 14 amino acids long. DNA of the CDR3: TGTGCCAGCAGCCTACAGGGGGCTGGGGAAAAACTGTTTTTT. Amino acid sequence: CASSLQGAGEKLFF. The full variable domain, rest sourced from reference TRBV25-1 and TRBJ1-4, is EADIYQTPRYLVIGTGKKITLECSQTMGHDKMYWYQQDPGMELHLIHYSYGVNSTEKGDLSSESTVSRIRTEHFPLTLESARPSHTSQYLCASSLQGAGEKLFFGSGTQLSVL.

The V gene is TRBV19, the J gene TRBJ1-2; D is possibly TRBD1 (5 bases). The CDR3 runs to 14 residues. Trimming shortened V by 7 bases and J by 4 bases, and 16 bases separated the two germline ends. Germline assignment: CDR1 LNHDA and CDR2 SQIVND (reference sequence). In DNA, the CDR3 is TGTGCCAGTACCATCATGGGGGGGGTCTATGGCTACACCTTC. This encodes CASTIMGGVYGYTF.